Listed here are 21 T cell receptor beta chains from one sample, sequenced in a study of blood T cell repertoires in COVID-19. Data came from immunoSEQ multiplex PCR; TCRdb stores just in-frame clones and leaves some out. The sample shows approximately 54,000 clones, 85% to 95% of them seen only once. The material sequenced was peripheral blood. The receptor set was obtained from a man between 50 and 59 years old with acute or convalescent COVID-19.

The V call is TRBV11-2, the J call TRBJ1-6; TRBD1 is a possible D gene (5 bases). Trimming removed 1 base at V and 7 bases at J, with 14 bases between. The CDR3 spans 16 residues. Germline values: CDR1 SGHAT, CDR2 FQNNGV. The CDR3 spells CASSLAPGGQNSPLHF. In DNA, the CDR3 is TGTGCCAGCAGCTTAGCGCCCGGGGGTCAGAATTCACCCCTCCACTTT.

The chain has TRBV6-5 and TRBJ2-7; D is ambiguous. The germline V and J ends were trimmed by 5 bases and 0 bases, with 14 bases remaining between them. This CDR3 is built from 15 residues. Germline lookup yields CDR1 MNHEY and CDR2 SVGAGI. CDR3 region: CASSRTSPSSYEQYF. CDR3 nucleotide sequence: TGTGCCAGCAGTCGAACCAGTCCCTCCTCCTACGAGCAGTACTTC.

The CDR3 loop reads CASSPPVGTGGQPQHF. The CDR3 nucleotides read TGTGCCAGTAGTCCGCCCGTGGGGACAGGGGGTCAGCCCCAGCATTTT. This rearrangement joins TRBV19 to TRBJ1-5; 11 bases fit TRBD1. V was pared by 5 bases and J by 6 bases, with 9 bases of the junction left unmatched. The CDR3 runs 16 residues. Germline loops: CDR1 LNHDA, CDR2 SQIVND (reference sequence). Using reference TRBV19 and TRBJ1-5 for the parts outside the CDR3, the full variable domain is DGGITQSPKYLFRKEGQNVTLSCEQNLNHDAMYWYRQDPGQGLRLIYYSQIVNDFQKGDIAEGYSVSREKKESFPLTVTSAQKNPTAFYLCASSPPVGTGGQPQHFGDGTRLSIL.

The chain has TRBV19 and TRBJ1-1; TRBD1 agrees at 9 bases. The ends lost 5 bases at V and 4 bases at J; junction bases unmatched: 11. This CDR3 region has 16 residues. Germline V gene lookup returns CDR1 LNHDA and CDR2 SQIVND (reference sequence). Here the CDR3 reads CASSARTGAGGTEAFF. DNA for the CDR3: TGTGCCAGTAGTGCCAGGACAGGGGCAGGAGGCACTGAAGCTTTCTTT.

J is TRBJ2-2 and V is TRBV5-1; 8 positions agree with TRBD1. The V segment lost 4 bases and the J segment 0 bases; nucleotides outside the gene matches: 2. The germline V gene encodes CDR1 SGHRS and CDR2 YFSETQ. This CDR3 spans 15 amino acids. CDR3 bases: TGCGCCAGCAGCCCGACAGGGGCGAACACCGGGGAGCTGTTTTTT. Its protein is CASSPTGANTGELFF.

This chain connects TRBV19 to TRBJ1-5; 9 bases agree with TRBD1. The junction had 7 bases not matched to a gene; V was cut back by 6 bases and J by 10 bases. CDR1 and CDR2 from the germline V gene are LNHDA and SQIVND (reference sequence). The CDR3 has 13 amino acids. CDR3 sequence reads: CASRPGQGLPQHF. CDR3 nucleotide sequence: TGTGCCAGTAGGCCGGGACAGGGATTACCCCAGCATTTT.

The chain carries TRBV27 and TRBJ1-6; TRBD1 might be the D (5 bases). The ends were cut back, 4 bases at V and 7 bases at J, with 11 bases in the middle. Germline-derived CDR1 and CDR2 are MNHEY and SMNVEV (reference sequence). The CDR3 is made up of 14 amino acids. CDR3 in DNA: TGTGCCAGCAGTTCCGGGGGTTTAAATTCACCCCTCCACTTT. This translates into CASSSGGLNSPLHF.

V is TRBV2 and J is TRBJ2-7, with 9 bases aligning to TRBD1. The V and J ends lost 6 bases and 3 bases, in that order; junction bases with no gene match: 9. The CDR3 length is 15 residues. Germline V CDR1 and CDR2: SNHLY, FYNNEI. The CDR3 bases are TGTGCCAGCAGAATTGACAGGGGGGATTTCTACGAGCAGTACTTC. It is translated as CASRIDRGDFYEQYF.

In its sample, this clone was seen once. The rearrangement joins TRBV2 to TRBJ2-1; D is unclear. The V end lost 7 bases, the J end lost 0 bases, and 13 bases lay between the germline ends. CDR1 is SNHLY, CDR2 FYNNEI, per germline. The CDR3 totals 15 residues. The CDR3 sequence: CASTESGSSYNEQFF. For the CDR3, the DNA is TGTGCCAGCACCGAATCAGGTAGCTCCTACAATGAGCAGTTCTTC.

The chain uses TRBV5-1 and TRBJ2-3; the match to TRBD2 covers 8 bases. The length of the CDR3 is 15 residues. In germline, CDR1 is SGHRS, CDR2 YFSETQ. With 4 bases clipped from V and 4 bases from J, the junction kept 8 bases outside the gene matches. CDR3 loop: CASSPPGLVADTQYF. CDR3 nucleotide sequence: TGCGCCAGCAGCCCTCCGGGACTAGTGGCAGATACGCAGTATTTT.

This chain connects TRBV30 to TRBJ2-2; 15 bases are a match to TRBD2. Trimming cost V 1 base and J 5 bases; bases outside gene matches: 5. The CDR3 is made up of 17 amino acids. CDR1 and CDR2 from the germline V gene are GTSNPN and SVGIG (reference sequence). In DNA, the CDR3 is TGTGCCTGGAGTGACCTCGGGACTAGCGGGAGGACCGGGGAGCTGTTTTTT. It translates to CAWSDLGTSGRTGELFF.

This clone was counted a few times. The genes are TRBV9 and TRBJ2-7; TRBD2 aligns across 11 bases. With V trimmed by 0 bases and J by 7 bases, 6 bases remained unmatched. The CDR3 is made up of 15 amino acids. CDR1 is SGDLS, CDR2 YYNGEE, per germline. CDR3 DNA: TGTGCCAGCAGCGTAGAAACTAGCGGGAGAGGAGAGCAGTACTTC. Translation gives CASSVETSGRGEQYF. Supplemented by reference TRBV9 and TRBJ2-7, the full variable domain reads DSGVTQTPKHLITATGQRVTLRCSPRSGDLSVYWYQQSLDQGLQFLIQYYNGEERAKGNILERFSAQQFPDLHSELNLSSLELGDSALYFCASSVETSGRGEQYFGPGTRLTVT.

CDR3 sequence reads: CASSIKAGAPGELFF. For the CDR3, the DNA is TGTGCCAGTAGTATCAAGGCGGGAGCCCCCGGGGAGCTGTTTTTT. The chain is built from TRBV19 and TRBJ2-2; 7 bases are shared with TRBD2. Per germline, CDR1 LNHDA and CDR2 SQIVND (reference sequence). Germline trimming cut 3 bases from V and 6 bases from J; bases unmatched to any gene: 7. CDR3 size: 15 residues.

The chain couples TRBV19 to TRBJ2-6; a possible D gene is TRBD1 (6 bases). Trimming removed 3 bases from V and 0 bases from J, with 15 bases in between. The CDR3 covers 18 residues. In germline, CDR1 is LNHDA, CDR2 SQIVND (reference sequence). The CDR3 bases are TGTGCCAGTAGTATCCCCCGACAGGTTCTCTCTGGGGCCAACGTCCTGACTTTC. Amino acids: CASSIPRQVLSGANVLTF.

A few counts support this clone. The chain employs TRBV7-9 and TRBJ1-2; TRBD1 is a possible D gene (5 bases). Trimming took 2 bases from V and 1 from J, leaving 14 bases between them. Germline CDR1 is SEHNR and CDR2 is FQNEAQ (reference sequence). This CDR3 is built from 16 residues. As DNA, the CDR3 is TGTGCCAGCAGCTTAACCAACAGGCCCCTTAACTATGGCTACACCTTC. It translates to CASSLTNRPLNYGYTF.

The chain is built from TRBV7-2 and TRBJ2-1; 9 positions agree with TRBD2. J gave up 4 bases and V 4 bases, and 5 bases lay outside the gene matches. The CDR3 extends over 15 amino acids. Germline V gene sequence: CDR1 SGHTA, CDR2 FQGNSA. The CDR3 DNA is TGTGCCAGCAGCTCGGGACTAGCTGTTTACAATGAGCAGTTCTTC. This encodes CASSSGLAVYNEQFF. The whole variable domain, filled in from reference TRBV7-2 and TRBJ2-1, reads GAGVSQSPSNKVTEKGKDVELRCDPISGHTALYWYRQSLGQGLEFLIYFQGNSAPDKSGLPSDRFSAERTGGSVSTLTIQRTQQEDSAVYLCASSSGLAVYNEQFFGPGTRLTVL.

The chain uses TRBV25-1 and TRBJ1-1; TRBD1 matches at 8 bases. The CDR3 is 16 amino acids. The V gene end was trimmed by 4 bases and the J gene end by 1 base; junction bases not matched to a gene: 8. CDR1 and CDR2 (germline): MGHDK, SYGVNS. CDR3 DNA sequence: TGTGCCAGCAGTGCCCGACTGGGGACAGGGAACACTGAAGCTTTCTTT. This sequence encodes CASSARLGTGNTEAFF. The whole variable domain, filled in from reference TRBV25-1 and TRBJ1-1, reads EADIYQTPRYLVIGTGKKITLECSQTMGHDKMYWYQQDPGMELHLIHYSYGVNSTEKGDLSSESTVSRIRTEHFPLTLESARPSHTSQYLCASSARLGTGNTEAFFGQGTRLTVV.

This chain links TRBV7-4 with TRBJ2-1; TRBD2 matches at 12 bases. The V gene's germline CDR1 is SGHVT and CDR2 SQSDAQ. The CDR3 totals 21 residues. V trimming: 0 bases; J trimming: 0 bases; junction bases outside the gene matches: 12. This chain's CDR3 is CASSLALKLAGGIPSYNEQFF. CDR3 bases: TGTGCCAGCAGCTTAGCGCTTAAACTAGCGGGAGGAATTCCCTCCTACAATGAGCAGTTCTTC. Full variable domain (rest looked up from reference TRBV7-4 and TRBJ2-1): GAGVSQSPRYKVAKRGRDVALRCDSISGHVTLYWYRQTLGQGSEVLTYSQSDAQRDKSGRPSGRFSAERPERSVSTLKIQRTEQGDSAVYLCASSLALKLAGGIPSYNEQFFGPGTRLTVL.

This clone was detected only a few times. The chain carries TRBV7-9 and TRBJ2-7; the match to TRBD2 covers 11 bases. CDR1 and CDR2 from the germline V gene are SEHNR and FQNEAQ (reference sequence). The CDR3 is 16 residues long. V shed 4 bases, J shed 6 bases, and the junction held 11 bases outside the gene matches. In DNA form, the CDR3 reads TGTGCCAGCAGCTCAGGGCCCCTAGCGGGAGGAGGCGAGCAGTACTTC. Its protein is CASSSGPLAGGGEQYF.

V gene TRBV14 combines with J gene TRBJ2-3; 8 bases fit TRBD2. J gave up 6 bases and V 0 bases, and 14 bases lay outside the gene matches. The CDR3 sequence is 18 residues long. The V gene's germline CDR1 is SGHDN and CDR2 FVKESK. In DNA, the CDR3 is TGTGCCAGCAGCCAAGATCGGAGGGGACTAGTGATGTTTGATACGCAGTATTTT. Translation: CASSQDRRGLVMFDTQYF.

The rearrangement links TRBV20-1 to TRBJ2-7; 9 bases match TRBD2. CDR3 length: 14 amino acids. The junction had 3 bases not matched to a gene; V was cut back by 3 bases and J by 0 bases. The germline V gene encodes CDR1 DFQATT and CDR2 SNEGSKA (reference sequence). This CDR3 is CSASRLAASYEQYF. CDR3 sequence (DNA): TGCAGTGCTAGTCGACTAGCGGCCTCCTACGAGCAGTACTTC.